The 30 T cell receptor beta chains below all came from one sample that was sequenced in a study of cytomegalovirus exposure and HLA in healthy donors. 13 Jbeta primers and 60 Vbeta primers were used for the PCR. Libraries were prepared by immunoSEQ multiplex PCR; TCRdb keeps only in-frame clonotypes and omits some of them. The table lists approximately 210,000 clones, around 79% of them singletons. Sequenced: PBMCs. Source of these receptors: a girl aged 5 to 17 in good health and CMV-seropositive.

CDR3 bases: TGTGCCTGGGTCCTCTCGAACACCGGGGAGCTGTTTTTT. This gives the protein CAWVLSNTGELFF. The chain couples TRBV30 to TRBJ2-2, with D unresolved. The CDR3 has 13 amino acids. The ends were cut back, 5 bases at V and 0 bases at J, with 7 bases in the middle. CDR1 GTSNPN and CDR2 SVGIG come from the germline V gene (reference sequence).

This clone was seen only a few times. The CDR3 here is CAWSLPPVFSSTDTQYF. The CDR3 coding sequence is TGTGCCTGGAGTCTCCCTCCCGTATTCAGTAGCACAGATACGCAGTATTTT. This chain joins TRBV30 and TRBJ2-3; D not resolved. CDR3 length equals 17 residues. Deletions cut 2 bases from V and 0 bases from J, with 18 bases between. CDR1 and CDR2 from the germline V gene are GTSNPN and SVGIG (reference sequence).

The CDR3: CASRLGQGVYEQYF. The CDR3 DNA is TGTGCCAGCAGGCTGGGACAGGGGGTGTACGAGCAGTACTTC. This sequence joins TRBV11-2 and TRBJ2-7; 11 bases are a match to TRBD1. Germline V gene data show CDR1 as SGHAT and CDR2 as FQNNGV. Trimming removed 6 bases from V and 4 bases from J; junction bases left unmatched: 5. The CDR3 consists of 14 residues.

The chain carries TRBV21-1 and TRBJ2-1; the D call of TRBD2 is as the table states it, not checked on the DNA. TRBV21-1 is recorded as a pseudogene. The CDR3 totals 16 residues. The CDR3 is CASSKDGGGSYNEQFF. DNA of the CDR3: TGTGCCAGCAGCAAAGATGGCGGGGGCTCCTACAATGAGCAGTTCTTC.

The sample holds one count of this clone. The gene calls are TRBV6-1 and TRBJ1-6; TRBD1 agrees at 10 bases. Germline V gives CDR1 MNHNS, CDR2 SASEGT. CDR3 size: 15 residues. Trimming removed 0 bases from V and 8 bases from J; junction bases left unmatched: 1. CDR3 sequence: CASSEAGTGDSPLHF. The CDR3 coding sequence is TGTGCCAGCAGTGAAGCAGGGACAGGGGATTCACCCCTCCACTTT.

This clone was seen a single time. DNA of the CDR3: TGTGCCAGCAGTGAAGCAACGTCGGTATGGGACAGGGTCTACGAGCAGTACTTC. Its protein product is CASSEATSVWDRVYEQYF. The chain uses TRBV6-1 and TRBJ2-7, with 9 bases lining up with TRBD1. Germline lookup yields CDR1 MNHNS and CDR2 SASEGT. This CDR3 contains 18 residues. V was clipped by 0 bases and J by 3 bases; unmatched bases: 12.

This clone turned up a few times. The chain links TRBV4-3 to TRBJ2-1, with 10 bases matching TRBD2. J lost 0 bases, V lost 0 bases, and 14 bases had no gene match. The CDR3 is 21 amino acids. The V gene's germline CDR1 is LGHNA and CDR2 YSLEER. CDR3 nucleotides: TGCGCCAGCAGCCAAGATAGTGTCCCTAGCGGGGGTTTTAGCTCCTACAATGAGCAGTTCTTC. Translating gives CASSQDSVPSGGFSSYNEQFF.

The chain combines TRBV18 with TRBJ2-7; D not resolved. Germline values: CDR1 KGHSH, CDR2 LQKENI. The V end was cut by 6 bases, the J end by 7 bases, with 22 bases between. The CDR3 consists of 15 residues. CDR3 sequence: CASSAGSTLGREQYF. CDR3 bases: TGTGCCAGCTCGGCCGGGTCTACCCTAGGAAGGGAGCAGTACTTC.

This clone was counted once. This chain connects TRBV5-1 to TRBJ2-1; 11 positions match TRBD2. CDR3 size: 15 residues. The germline V gene encodes CDR1 SGHRS and CDR2 YFSETQ. The J segment lost 8 bases and the V segment lost 0 bases, leaving 4 bases of the junction unmatched. CDR3 loop: CASSLGSGGADEQFF. CDR3 sequence (DNA): TGCGCCAGCAGCTTGGGTAGCGGGGGGGCCGATGAGCAGTTCTTC.

This clone showed up just a few times. The rearrangement links TRBV19 to TRBJ2-5; D call uncertain. The germline CDR1 and CDR2 sequences are LNHDA and SQIVND (reference sequence). CDR3 length: 15 amino acids. V was trimmed by 3 bases and J by 4 bases, leaving 15 bases between them. For the CDR3, the DNA is TGTGCCAGTAGTATGGCATATCACGCCATAGAGACCCAGTACTTC. Translation gives CASSMAYHAIETQYF.

The chain carries TRBV7-9 and TRBJ2-1, with 10 bases aligning to TRBD2. After removal of 0 bases from V and 3 bases from J, the junction contained 11 bases not matched to a gene. CDR3 length: 19 residues. Germline CDR1 and CDR2: SEHNR and FQNEAQ (reference sequence). The CDR3 region has the DNA TGTGCCAGCAGCTTAGCGAAAACTAGCGGGGAGGGGGTCTACAATGAGCAGTTCTTC. Translated: CASSLAKTSGEGVYNEQFF.

CDR3 DNA sequence: TGCGCCAGCAAGAGTCCGGCGGCTGGTGACATTCAGTACTTC. Translated, it gives CASKSPAAGDIQYF. The rearrangement joins TRBV5-1 to TRBJ2-4; D ambiguous. CDR3 size: 14 residues. The V gene lost 6 bases and the J gene lost 8 bases, with 18 bases spanning the gap. Germline CDR1 SGHRS, CDR2 YFSETQ.

The rearrangement joins TRBV18 to TRBJ1-5, with D perhaps TRBD1 (5 bases). Per the germline V gene, CDR1 is KGHSH and CDR2 is LQKENI. There are 15 residues in the CDR3. V lost 3 bases to trimming and J lost 2 bases, with 11 bases between them. This CDR3 reads CASSPQGAGNQPQHF. DNA of the CDR3: TGTGCCAGCTCACCCCAAGGGGCAGGCAATCAGCCCCAGCATTTT.

This sequence joins TRBV19 and TRBJ2-1; TRBD2 matches at 7 bases. This CDR3 is built from 16 residues. J was trimmed by 0 bases and V by 3 bases; bases with no gene match: 5. Per germline, CDR1 LNHDA and CDR2 SQIVND (reference sequence). In DNA form, the CDR3 reads TGTGCCAGTAGTATGTCGTCGGGGGGCTCCTACAATGAGCAGTTCTTC. As protein: CASSMSSGGSYNEQFF.

The chain has TRBV5-6 and TRBJ2-5; 14 nucleotides agree with TRBD2. Germline CDR1 is SGHDT and CDR2 is YYEEEE. The CDR3 is 16 amino acids. V shed 3 bases, J shed 0 bases, and the junction held 1 base outside the gene matches. DNA of the CDR3: TGTGCCAGCAGCTGGACTAGCGGGGGGTACCAAGAGACCCAGTACTTC. As protein: CASSWTSGGYQETQYF.

This clone was seen just once. V usage is TRBV18 and J usage is TRBJ2-2, with unresolved D. V was trimmed by 6 bases and J by 6 bases, leaving 17 bases between them. The V gene's germline CDR1 is KGHSH and CDR2 LQKENI. The CDR3 contains 15 residues. The CDR3 DNA is TGTGCCAGCTCGCCCCTAGGAGCCTTGGCCGGGGAGCTGTTTTTT. Its protein product is CASSPLGALAGELFF.

The chain combines TRBV5-6 with TRBJ2-1; D is unresolved. This CDR3 is built from 14 residues. CDR1 is SGHDT and CDR2 is YYEEEE in the germline V gene. V dropped 2 bases and J dropped 2 bases, with 8 bases sitting between them. CDR3 residues: CASSLGQAYNEQFF. CDR3 DNA sequence: TGTGCCAGCAGCTTAGGTCAGGCCTACAATGAGCAGTTCTTC.

The chain uses TRBV30 and TRBJ1-5; D gene uncertain. Trimming took off 0 bases at V and 6 bases at J, with 9 bases between the two ends. The germline V gene has CDR1 GTSNPN and CDR2 SVGIG (reference sequence). This CDR3 is built from 13 residues. CDR3 DNA: TGTGCCTGGAGTGTTACGGAGAGTCAGCCCCAGCATTTT. Protein product: CAWSVTESQPQHF.

Here the CDR3 reads CASSAGTGGVNTEAFF. CDR3 DNA sequence: TGCGCCAGCAGCGCCGGGACAGGAGGTGTAAACACTGAAGCTTTCTTT. V gene TRBV5-1 combines with J gene TRBJ1-1; 8 bases are a match to TRBD1. CDR1 is SGHRS and CDR2 is YFSETQ in the germline V gene. Unmatched junction bases numbered 10, after V lost 4 bases and J lost 2 bases. The CDR3 is 16 amino acids.

This clone was found a few times. The CDR3 DNA reads TGTGCCAGCAGCTTAGGTCGGCTAGCGGGGAGTACAGATACGCAGTATTTT. Translation: CASSLGRLAGSTDTQYF. The chain carries TRBV7-8 and TRBJ2-3; 9 nucleotides agree with TRBD2. This CDR3 has 17 amino acids. Germline CDR1 and CDR2: SGHVS and FQNEAQ. J gave up 3 bases and V 1 base, and 8 bases lay outside the gene matches. Combining the CDR3 with reference TRBV7-8 and TRBJ2-3 gives the whole variable domain GAGVSQSPRYKVAKRGQDVALRCDPISGHVSLFWYQQALGQGPEFLTYFQNEAQLDKSGLPSDRFFAERPEGSVSTLKIQRTQQEDSAVYLCASSLGRLAGSTDTQYFGPGTRLTVL.

This clone was observed once. The chain joins TRBV27 to TRBJ2-7; 11 nucleotides align to TRBD2. Germline assignment: CDR1 MNHEY and CDR2 SMNVEV (reference sequence). The CDR3 spans 13 residues. The V segment lost 6 bases and the J segment 3 bases; nucleotides outside the gene matches: 1. The CDR3 region is CASRTSGNYEQYF. The DNA of the CDR3 is TGTGCCAGCAGGACTAGCGGGAACTACGAGCAGTACTTC.

This clone was recorded a few times. V and J are TRBV29-1 and TRBJ1-1; D is unclear. Germline V gives CDR1 SQVTM, CDR2 ANQGSEA. Trimming left V 8 bases short and J 4 bases short, with 14 bases between. The CDR3 runs 12 residues. CDR3 amino acids: CSTVQSGTEAFF. CDR3 nucleotide sequence: TGCAGCACCGTCCAATCGGGCACTGAAGCTTTCTTT.

This chain joins TRBV11-2 and TRBJ1-1, with unresolved D. CDR1 is SGHAT and CDR2 is FQNNGV in the germline V gene. Trimming removed 2 bases from V and 5 bases from J, with 18 bases in between. The CDR3 is 16 residues long. The CDR3 sequence is CASSLPSLTIVTEAFF. The DNA for the CDR3 is TGTGCCAGCAGCTTACCCTCTTTGACAATCGTTACTGAAGCTTTCTTT.

For the CDR3, the DNA is TGTGCCTGGAGTGCCGGGACAGGGCTCTCCTACGAGCAGTACTTC. Translating it yields CAWSAGTGLSYEQYF. The chain couples TRBV30 to TRBJ2-7; 9 bases fit TRBD1. The CDR3 sequence is 15 residues long. The V gene's germline CDR1 is GTSNPN and CDR2 SVGIG (reference sequence). The ends lost 1 base at V and 0 bases at J; junction bases unmatched: 4.

This rearrangement joins TRBV6-5 to TRBJ2-5; 9 nucleotides match TRBD1. From germline, CDR1 is MNHEY and CDR2 SVGAGI. The CDR3 contains 13 residues. The V segment lost 5 bases and the J segment 5 bases; nucleotides outside the gene matches: 3. The CDR3 is CASSPGTGETQYF. DNA for the CDR3: TGTGCCAGCAGTCCCGGGACAGGGGAGACCCAGTACTTC.

This clone was found once. The chain links TRBV6-5 to TRBJ1-1, with a tentative D call TRBD1 (5 bases). The germline V gene encodes CDR1 MNHEY and CDR2 SVGAGI. V lost 7 bases and J 2 bases, leaving 17 bases between the germline ends. The CDR3 is 15 residues long. The CDR3 region is CASTLGATRNTEAFF. As DNA, the CDR3 is TGTGCCAGCACCTTAGGGGCAACTCGAAACACTGAAGCTTTCTTT.

This clone was seen a few times. This chain links TRBV15 with TRBJ1-1, with TRBD1 matching 9 bases. The CDR3 sequence is 15 residues long. With V trimmed by 1 base and J by 4 bases, 4 bases remained unmatched. The germline V gene has CDR1 LNHNV and CDR2 YYDKDF (reference sequence). The CDR3 DNA sequence: TGTGCCACCAGCAGAGGTCTGACAGGGGGCACTGAAGCTTTCTTT. Residues: CATSRGLTGGTEAFF.

The CDR3 DNA reads TGCGCCAGCAGTGACCTCCCAGGGGGACAGGGAAGGGGCTACGAGCAGTACTTC. Residues: CASSDLPGGQGRGYEQYF. The genes are TRBV10-2 and TRBJ2-7; 9 bases fit TRBD1. V gave up 3 bases and J gave up 3 bases; unmatched junction bases: 15. Germline CDR1 is WSHSY and CDR2 is SAAADI. The CDR3 is made up of 18 amino acids.

The J gene is TRBJ1-6, the V gene TRBV18; D remains ambiguous. Germline V CDR1 and CDR2: KGHSH, LQKENI. The CDR3 runs 15 residues. Trimming took 3 bases from V and 7 from J, leaving 13 bases between them. CDR3 region: CASSPRQTENSPLHF. The CDR3 DNA follows: TGTGCCAGCTCACCGAGACAAACAGAGAATTCACCCCTCCACTTT.

This chain links TRBV5-4 with TRBJ2-5; the match to TRBD1 covers 8 bases. Germline V CDR1 and CDR2: SGHNT, YYREEE (reference sequence). The CDR3 runs to 14 residues. V was pared by 4 bases and J by 1 base, with 3 bases of the junction left unmatched. This CDR3 reads CASSTGTGQETQYF. In DNA, the CDR3 is TGTGCCAGCAGCACCGGGACAGGCCAAGAGACCCAGTACTTC.